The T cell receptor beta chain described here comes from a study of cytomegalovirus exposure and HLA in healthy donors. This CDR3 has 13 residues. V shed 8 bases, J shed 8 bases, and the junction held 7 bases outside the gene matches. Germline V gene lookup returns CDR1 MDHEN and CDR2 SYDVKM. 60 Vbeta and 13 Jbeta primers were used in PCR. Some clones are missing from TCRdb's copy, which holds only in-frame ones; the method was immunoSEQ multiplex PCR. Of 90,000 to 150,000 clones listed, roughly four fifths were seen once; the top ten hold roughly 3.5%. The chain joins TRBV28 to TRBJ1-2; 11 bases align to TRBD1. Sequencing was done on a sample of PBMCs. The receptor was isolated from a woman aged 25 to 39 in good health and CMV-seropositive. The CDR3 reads CASRDRGSDGYTF. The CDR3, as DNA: TGTGCCAGCCGGGACAGGGGGTCGGACGGCTACACCTTC.